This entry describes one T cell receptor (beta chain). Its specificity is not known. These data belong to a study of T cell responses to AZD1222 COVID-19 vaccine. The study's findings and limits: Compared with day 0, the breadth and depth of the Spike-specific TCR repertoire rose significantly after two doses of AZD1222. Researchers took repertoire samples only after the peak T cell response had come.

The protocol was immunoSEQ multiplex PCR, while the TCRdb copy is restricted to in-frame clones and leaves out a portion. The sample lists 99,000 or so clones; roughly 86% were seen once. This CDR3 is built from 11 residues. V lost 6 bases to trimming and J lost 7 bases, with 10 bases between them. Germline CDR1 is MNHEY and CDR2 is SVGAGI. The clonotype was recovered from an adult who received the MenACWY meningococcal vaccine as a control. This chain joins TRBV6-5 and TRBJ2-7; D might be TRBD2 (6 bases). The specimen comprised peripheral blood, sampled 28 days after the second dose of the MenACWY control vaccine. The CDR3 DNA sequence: TGTGCCAGCAGGCAGGCGGGGGAGCAGTACTTC. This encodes CASRQAGEQYF.